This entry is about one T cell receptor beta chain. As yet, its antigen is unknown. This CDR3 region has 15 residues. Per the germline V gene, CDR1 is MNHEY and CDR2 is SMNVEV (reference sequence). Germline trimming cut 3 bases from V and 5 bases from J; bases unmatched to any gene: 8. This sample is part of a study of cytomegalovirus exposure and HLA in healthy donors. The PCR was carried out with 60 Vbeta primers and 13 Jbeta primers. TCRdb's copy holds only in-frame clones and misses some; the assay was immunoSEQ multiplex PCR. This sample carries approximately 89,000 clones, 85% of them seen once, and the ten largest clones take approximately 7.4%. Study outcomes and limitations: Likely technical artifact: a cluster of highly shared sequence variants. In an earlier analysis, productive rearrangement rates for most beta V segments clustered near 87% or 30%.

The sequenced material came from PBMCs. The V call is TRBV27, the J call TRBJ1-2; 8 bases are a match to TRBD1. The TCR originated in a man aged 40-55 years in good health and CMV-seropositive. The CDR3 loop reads CASSLSQGGFYGYTF. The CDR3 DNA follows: TGTGCCAGCAGTTTGTCACAGGGGGGGTTTTATGGCTACACCTTC.